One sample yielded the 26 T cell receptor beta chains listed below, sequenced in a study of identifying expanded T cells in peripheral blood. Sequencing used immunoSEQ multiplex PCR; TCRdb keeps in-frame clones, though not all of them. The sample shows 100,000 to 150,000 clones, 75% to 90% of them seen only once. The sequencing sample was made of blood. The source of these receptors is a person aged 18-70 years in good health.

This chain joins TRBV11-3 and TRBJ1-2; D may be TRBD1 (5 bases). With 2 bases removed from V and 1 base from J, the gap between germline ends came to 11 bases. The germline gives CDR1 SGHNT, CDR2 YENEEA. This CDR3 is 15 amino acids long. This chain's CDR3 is CASSLNWDGNYGYTF. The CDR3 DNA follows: TGTGCCAGCAGCTTAAATTGGGACGGTAACTATGGCTACACCTTC.

DNA of the CDR3: TGTGCCAGCAGTTATCGGACAGGGGCGGATGCTTTCTTT. It encodes CASSYRTGADAFF. The V call is TRBV6-5, the J call TRBJ1-1; 9 bases match TRBD1. The germline gives CDR1 MNHEY, CDR2 SVGAGI. The CDR3 has 13 residues. With V trimmed by 3 bases and J by 11 bases, 7 bases remained unmatched.

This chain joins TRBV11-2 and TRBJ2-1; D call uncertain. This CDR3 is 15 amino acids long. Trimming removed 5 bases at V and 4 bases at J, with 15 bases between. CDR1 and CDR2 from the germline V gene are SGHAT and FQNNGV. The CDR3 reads CASSLQTRTYNEQFF. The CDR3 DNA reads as TGTGCCAGCAGCCTCCAGACACGGACGTACAATGAGCAGTTCTTC.

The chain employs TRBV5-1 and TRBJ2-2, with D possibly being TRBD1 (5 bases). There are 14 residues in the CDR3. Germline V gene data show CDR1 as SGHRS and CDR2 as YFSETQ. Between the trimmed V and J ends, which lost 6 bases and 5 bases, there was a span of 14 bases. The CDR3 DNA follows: TGCGCCAGCAATCCAAGTCCAGGGACCGGGGAGCTGTTTTTT. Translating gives CASNPSPGTGELFF.

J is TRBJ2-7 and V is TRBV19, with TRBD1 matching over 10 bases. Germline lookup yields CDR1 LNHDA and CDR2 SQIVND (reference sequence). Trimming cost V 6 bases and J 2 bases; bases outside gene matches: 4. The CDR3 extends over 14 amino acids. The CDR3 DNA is TGTGCCAGTAGATCCGGACAGGGGGCCTACGAGCAGTACTTC. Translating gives CASRSGQGAYEQYF.

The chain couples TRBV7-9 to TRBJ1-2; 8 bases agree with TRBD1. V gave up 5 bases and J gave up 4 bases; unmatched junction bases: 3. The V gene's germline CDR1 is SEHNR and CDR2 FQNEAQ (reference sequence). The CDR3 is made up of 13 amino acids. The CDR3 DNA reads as TGTGCCAGCAGCCTCGACAGGGGCTATGGCTACACCTTC. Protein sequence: CASSLDRGYGYTF.

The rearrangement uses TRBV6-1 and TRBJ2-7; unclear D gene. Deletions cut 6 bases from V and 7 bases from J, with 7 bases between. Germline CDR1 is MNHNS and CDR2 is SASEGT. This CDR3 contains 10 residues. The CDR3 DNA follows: TGTGCCAGCAGCTCTAGGGAGCAGTACTTC. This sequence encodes CASSSREQYF.

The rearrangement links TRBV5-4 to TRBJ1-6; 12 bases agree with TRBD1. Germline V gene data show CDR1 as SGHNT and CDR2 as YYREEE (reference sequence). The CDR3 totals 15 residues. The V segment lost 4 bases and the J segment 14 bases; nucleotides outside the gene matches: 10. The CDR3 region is CASSRGTGGDKALHF. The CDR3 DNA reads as TGTGCCAGCAGCCGGGGGACAGGGGGCGATAAGGCCCTCCACTTT. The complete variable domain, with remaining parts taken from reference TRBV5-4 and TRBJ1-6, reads ETGVTQSPTHLIKTRGQQVTLRCSSQSGHNTVSWYQQALGQGPQFIFQYYREEENGRGNFPPRFSGLQFPNYSSELNVNALELDDSALYLCASSRGTGGDKALHFGNGTRLTVT.

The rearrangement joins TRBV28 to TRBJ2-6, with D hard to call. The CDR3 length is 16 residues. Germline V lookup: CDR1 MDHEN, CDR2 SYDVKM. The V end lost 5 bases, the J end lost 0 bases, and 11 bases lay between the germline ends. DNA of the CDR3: TGTGCCAGCAGTCCAAGGTTACGCTCTGGGGCCAACGTCCTGACTTTC. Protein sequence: CASSPRLRSGANVLTF.

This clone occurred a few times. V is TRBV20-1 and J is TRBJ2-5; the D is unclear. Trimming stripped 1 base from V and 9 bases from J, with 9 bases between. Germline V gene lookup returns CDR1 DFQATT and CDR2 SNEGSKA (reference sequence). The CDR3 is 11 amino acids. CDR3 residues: CSARGPSAQYF. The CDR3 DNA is TGCAGTGCTAGAGGACCGTCGGCCCAGTACTTC.

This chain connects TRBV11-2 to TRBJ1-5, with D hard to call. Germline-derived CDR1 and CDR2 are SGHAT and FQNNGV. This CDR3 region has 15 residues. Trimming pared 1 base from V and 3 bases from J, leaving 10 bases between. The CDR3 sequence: CASSLAPGSNQPQHF. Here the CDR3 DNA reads TGTGCCAGCAGCTTAGCCCCAGGCTCCAATCAGCCCCAGCATTTT.

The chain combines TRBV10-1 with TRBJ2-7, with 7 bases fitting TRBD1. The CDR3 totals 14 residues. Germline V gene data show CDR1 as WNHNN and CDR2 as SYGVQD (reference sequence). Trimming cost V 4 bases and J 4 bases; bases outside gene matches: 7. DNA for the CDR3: TGCGCCAGCAGTGTTTGGGGACAGAAATACGAGCAGTACTTC. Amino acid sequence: CASSVWGQKYEQYF.

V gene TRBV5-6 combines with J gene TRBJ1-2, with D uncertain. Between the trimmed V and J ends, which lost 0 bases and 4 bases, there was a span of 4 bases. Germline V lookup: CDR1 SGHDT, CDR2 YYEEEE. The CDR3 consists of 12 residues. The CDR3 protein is CASSLEVYGYTF. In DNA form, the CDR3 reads TGTGCCAGCAGCTTGGAGGTCTATGGCTACACCTTC.

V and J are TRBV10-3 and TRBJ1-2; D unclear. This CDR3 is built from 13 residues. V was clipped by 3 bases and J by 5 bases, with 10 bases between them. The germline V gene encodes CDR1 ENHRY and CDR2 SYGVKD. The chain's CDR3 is CAISESESYGYTF. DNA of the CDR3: TGTGCCATCAGTGAATCAGAGTCATATGGCTACACCTTC.

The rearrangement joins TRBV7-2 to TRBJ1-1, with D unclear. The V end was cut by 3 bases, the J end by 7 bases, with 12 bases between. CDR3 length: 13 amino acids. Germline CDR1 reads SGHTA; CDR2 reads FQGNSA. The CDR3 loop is CASSFRREFEAFF. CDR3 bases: TGTGCCAGCAGCTTCCGGCGGGAGTTTGAAGCTTTCTTT. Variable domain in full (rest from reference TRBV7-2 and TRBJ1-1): GAGVSQSPSNKVTEKGKDVELRCDPISGHTALYWYRQSLGQGLEFLIYFQGNSAPDKSGLPSDRFSAERTGGSVSTLTIQRTQQEDSAVYLCASSFRREFEAFFGQGTRLTVV.

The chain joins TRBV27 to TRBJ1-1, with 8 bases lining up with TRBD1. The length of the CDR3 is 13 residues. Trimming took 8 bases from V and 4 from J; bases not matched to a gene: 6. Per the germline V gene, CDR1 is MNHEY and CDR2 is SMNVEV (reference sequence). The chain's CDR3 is CASHGQGATEAFF. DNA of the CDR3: TGTGCCAGCCATGGACAGGGAGCCACTGAAGCTTTCTTT.

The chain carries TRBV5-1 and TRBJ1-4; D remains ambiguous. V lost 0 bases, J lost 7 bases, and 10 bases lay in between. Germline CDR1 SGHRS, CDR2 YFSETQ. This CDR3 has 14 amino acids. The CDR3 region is CASSLGPTGEKLFF. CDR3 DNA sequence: TGCGCCAGCAGCTTGGGTCCGACGGGTGAAAAACTGTTTTTT.

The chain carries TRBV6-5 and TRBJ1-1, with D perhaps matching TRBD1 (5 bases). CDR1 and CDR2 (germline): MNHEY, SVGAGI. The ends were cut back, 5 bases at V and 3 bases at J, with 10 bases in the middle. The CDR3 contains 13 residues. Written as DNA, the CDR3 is TGTGCCAGCAGTCTGGAGGGGCACACTGAAGCTTTCTTT. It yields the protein CASSLEGHTEAFF.

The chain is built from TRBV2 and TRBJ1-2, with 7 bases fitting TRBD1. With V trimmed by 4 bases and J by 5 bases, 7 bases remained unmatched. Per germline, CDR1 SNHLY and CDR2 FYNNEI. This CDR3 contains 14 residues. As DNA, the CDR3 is TGTGCCAGCAGTGGTCAAGGGGGCGGGTATGGCTACACCTTC. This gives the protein CASSGQGGGYGYTF.

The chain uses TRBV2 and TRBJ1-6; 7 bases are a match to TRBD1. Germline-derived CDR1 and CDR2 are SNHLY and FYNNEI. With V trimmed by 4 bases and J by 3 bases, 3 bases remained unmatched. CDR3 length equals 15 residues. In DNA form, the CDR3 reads TGTGCCAGCAGTGGGGGGACAGACTATAATTCACCCCTCCACTTT. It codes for CASSGGTDYNSPLHF.

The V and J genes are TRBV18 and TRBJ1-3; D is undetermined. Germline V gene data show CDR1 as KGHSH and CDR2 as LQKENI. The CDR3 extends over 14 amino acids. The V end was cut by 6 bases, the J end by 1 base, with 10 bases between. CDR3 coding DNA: TGTGCCAGCTCGCCTGGAGGGTCTGGAAACACCATATATTTT. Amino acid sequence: CASSPGGSGNTIYF.

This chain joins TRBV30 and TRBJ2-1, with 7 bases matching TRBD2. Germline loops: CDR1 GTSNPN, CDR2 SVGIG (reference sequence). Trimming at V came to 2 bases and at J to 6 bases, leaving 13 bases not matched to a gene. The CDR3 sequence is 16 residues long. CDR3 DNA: TGTGCCTGGAGTAGGGCCGATACTTGGGGGGGCAATGAGCAGTTCTTC. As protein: CAWSRADTWGGNEQFF.

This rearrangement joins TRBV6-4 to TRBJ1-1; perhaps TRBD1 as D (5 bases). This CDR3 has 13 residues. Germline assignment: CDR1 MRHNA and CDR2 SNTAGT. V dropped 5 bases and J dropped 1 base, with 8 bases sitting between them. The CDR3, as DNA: TGTGCCAGCAGTTCGGACAAGAACACTGAAGCTTTCTTT. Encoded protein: CASSSDKNTEAFF.

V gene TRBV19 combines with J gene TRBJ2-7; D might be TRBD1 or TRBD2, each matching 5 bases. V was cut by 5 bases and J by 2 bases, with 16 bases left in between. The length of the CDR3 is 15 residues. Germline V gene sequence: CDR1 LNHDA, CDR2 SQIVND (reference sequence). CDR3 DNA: TGTGCCAGTAGTCCTAGGGGACGTTTGGCCTACGAGCAGTACTTC. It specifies CASSPRGRLAYEQYF.

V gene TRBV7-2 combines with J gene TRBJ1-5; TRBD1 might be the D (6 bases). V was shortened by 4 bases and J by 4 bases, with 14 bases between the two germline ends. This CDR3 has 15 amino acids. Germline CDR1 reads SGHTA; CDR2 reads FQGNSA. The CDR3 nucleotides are TGTGCCAGCAGCTCCCAGGGGACCACAAATCAGCCCCAGCATTTT. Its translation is CASSSQGTTNQPQHF.

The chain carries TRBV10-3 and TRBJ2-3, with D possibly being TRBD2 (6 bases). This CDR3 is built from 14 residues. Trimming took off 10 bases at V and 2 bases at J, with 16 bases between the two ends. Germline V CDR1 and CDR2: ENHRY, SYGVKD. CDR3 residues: CATRSGRSTDTQYF. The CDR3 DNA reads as TGTGCCACCAGGAGCGGGCGTTCCACAGATACGCAGTATTTT.